This T cell receptor (beta chain) was identified in a study of identical twins. Points from the study as a whole: Cross-sectional statistics, not tracking of the same donors, supported the conclusions.

This clonotype was counted only a few times. The antigen is unknown. The CDR3 is 14 residues long. Germline CDR1 SGHRS, CDR2 YFSETQ. Trimming shortened V by 8 bases and J by 5 bases, and 19 bases separated the two germline ends. TCRdb passed the 5' RACE reads through MiXCR, listing each CDR3 protein once. The table has fewer than 900,000 distinct CDR3 sequences, 15% to 20% seen once. The sample also formed part of further work on T cells expressing NK-cell markers. As that study records: In a few donors, dominant clonotypes made up about 25-60.1% of CD3+CD56-NKG2C+ cells.

The specimen sequenced was PBMCs. The origin of this receptor is a woman in her late teens or twenties in good health. The V gene is TRBV5-1, the J gene TRBJ2-5; D is uncertain. CDR3 bases: TGCGCCAGTACCGGCGGCTCGGAAGGGGAGACCCAGTACTTC. Its translation: CASTGGSEGETQYF.